Presented here are 24 T cell receptor beta chains from one specimen sequenced in a study of identical twins. Using its own MiXCR run on the 5' RACE reads, TCRdb lists one record per CDR3 protein. The sample has 220,000 or so distinct CDR3 sequences; roughly 7% are singletons. These data were likewise used in another study, on yellow fever vaccine responses in identical twins.

Sequenced input: memory (CD45RO+) T cells sorted from blood. These receptors all stem from a woman aged 18 to 35 in good health.

In this sample, this clonotype turned up many times. The genes are TRBV12-3 or TRBV12-4 and TRBJ2-4; no clear D gene. Trimming removed 6 bases from V and 3 bases from J, with 18 bases in between. The CDR3 length is 16 residues. CDR3 sequence (DNA): TGTGCCAGCAGCCCCGGTTTCGAGGTTGGCAAAAACATTCAGTACTTC. Encoded protein: CASSPGFEVGKNIQYF.

The genes are TRBV6-4 and TRBJ1-2, with D perhaps matching TRBD1 (5 bases). The CDR3 spans 11 residues. Germline V gene lookup returns CDR1 MRHNA and CDR2 SNTAGT. The V and J ends lost 4 bases and 7 bases respectively, with 7 bases between them. CDR3 bases: TGTGCCAGCAGTGCCGGGGGTGGCTACACCTTC. Its protein is CASSAGGGYTF.

This clonotype has a count of ten or more. The chain links TRBV5-1 to TRBJ2-1; D may correspond to TRBD1 or TRBD2 (5 bases each). The CDR3 consists of 11 residues. V lost 3 bases and J lost 7, with 5 bases in between. Germline V CDR1 and CDR2: SGHRS, YFSETQ. In nucleotides, the CDR3 is TGCGCCAGCAGCTGGGGGAATGAGCAGTTCTTC. Its protein product is CASSWGNEQFF.

As for this clonotype: At one of its ends the junction is not consistent with the germline gene, which may arise from a read error. This chain connects TRBV7-9 to TRBJ2-1; possibly TRBD1 for D (6 bases). This CDR3 spans 13 amino acids. The germline gives CDR1 SEHNR, CDR2 FQNEAQ (reference sequence). Here the CDR3 reads CASSLLGQTTWLF. The CDR3 nucleotides read TGTGCCAGCAGCTTACTAGGACAGACCACCTGGCTCTTC. The entire variable domain, with the rest obtained from reference TRBV7-9 and TRBJ2-1, is as follows: DTGVSQNPRHKITKRGQNVTFRCDPISEHNRLYWYRQTLGQGPEFLTYFQNEAQLEKSRLLSDRFSAERPKGSFSTLEIQRTEQGDSAMYLCASSLLGQTTWLFGPGTRLTVL.

Many counts were recorded for this clonotype. The chain recombines TRBV6-5 with TRBJ1-3, with 7 bases aligning to TRBD1. Germline trimming cut 1 base from V and 0 bases from J; bases unmatched to any gene: 0. CDR1 is MNHEY and CDR2 is SVGAGI in the germline V gene. This CDR3 has 15 residues. This CDR3 reads CASSYWDSSGNTIYF. CDR3 in DNA: TGTGCCAGCAGTTACTGGGACAGCTCTGGAAACACCATATATTTT.

This clonotype has a handful of counts. The V and J genes are TRBV24-1 and TRBJ2-1, with TRBD2 matching 9 bases. Losses at the gene ends were 1 base for V and 5 bases for J; bases not matched to a gene: 5. The V gene's germline CDR1 is KGHDR and CDR2 SFDVKD. The CDR3 runs 16 residues. The CDR3 spells CATSDFGAGGNNEQFF. The CDR3 DNA reads TGTGCCACCAGTGATTTCGGAGCGGGGGGAAACAATGAGCAGTTCTTC.

This clonotype was detected a few times. The chain carries TRBV7-8 and TRBJ1-1, with 7 bases matching TRBD1. The V segment lost 5 bases and the J segment 4 bases; nucleotides outside the gene matches: 7. The CDR3 has 14 amino acids. Germline V gene sequence: CDR1 SGHVS, CDR2 FQNEAQ. CDR3 amino acids: CASSIGTAGTEAFF. The CDR3 DNA sequence: TGTGCCAGCAGCATAGGGACAGCGGGCACTGAAGCTTTCTTT.

The chain uses TRBV28 and TRBJ2-6, with D perhaps matching TRBD1 or TRBD2 (5 bases each). V was pared by 3 bases and J by 2 bases, with 8 bases between. From germline, CDR1 is MDHEN and CDR2 SYDVKM. The CDR3 spans 15 residues. The DNA of the CDR3 is TGTGCCAGCAGTTTCCAGGGAGCTGGGGCCAACGTCCTGACTTTC. Translating gives CASSFQGAGANVLTF.

This clonotype was seen a handful of times. The chain links TRBV18 to TRBJ2-3; 10 bases are shared with TRBD2. In germline, CDR1 is KGHSH, CDR2 LQKENI. The V segment lost 4 bases and the J segment 0 bases; nucleotides outside the gene matches: 10. CDR3 length equals 18 residues. CDR3 in amino acids: CASSQPGLASSSTDTQYF. The CDR3 DNA follows: TGTGCCAGCTCACAACCGGGACTAGCGAGCTCTAGCACAGATACGCAGTATTTT.

This clonotype was counted between two and nine times. The chain combines TRBV11-1 with TRBJ2-5; 7 bases align to TRBD1. CDR1 and CDR2 from the germline V gene are SGHAT and FQDESV (reference sequence). The length of the CDR3 is 14 residues. Trimming at V came to 4 bases and at J to 5 bases, leaving 7 bases not matched to a gene. The CDR3 DNA reads TGTGCCAGCAGCTACGGGACAGTCCCCGAGACCCAGTACTTC. It translates to CASSYGTVPETQYF.

The table lists this clonotype with many counts. J is TRBJ1-5 and V is TRBV29-1, with a possible D match to TRBD1 (5 bases). Trimming left V 4 bases short and J 3 bases short, with 10 bases between. CDR1 is SQVTM, CDR2 ANQGSEA, per germline. The CDR3 has 13 amino acids. The CDR3 bases are TGCAGCGTTGGTGGGGGGTACAATCAGCCCCAGCATTTT. Translating it yields CSVGGGYNQPQHF. The full variable domain, completed using reference TRBV29-1 and TRBJ1-5, is SAVISQKPSRDICQRGTSLTIQCQVDSQVTMMFWYRQQPGQSLTLIATANQGSEATYESGFVIDKFPISRPNLTFSTLTVSNMSPEDSSIYLCSVGGGYNQPQHFGDGTRLSIL.

The rearrangement uses TRBV7-9 and TRBJ1-2, with D uncertain. Looked up from germline, CDR1 is SEHNR and CDR2 is FQNEAQ (reference sequence). The CDR3 extends over 14 amino acids. Trimming stripped 5 bases from V and 5 bases from J, with 15 bases between. This CDR3 is CASSVRTIEYGYTF. The CDR3, as DNA: TGTGCCAGCAGCGTGCGGACGATCGAATATGGCTACACCTTC.

At least ten counts were recorded for this clonotype. The gene calls are TRBV3-1 and TRBJ1-1, with D hard to call. The CDR3 is 15 amino acids. Trimming removed 0 bases at V and 0 bases at J, with 8 bases between. Germline loops: CDR1 LGHDT, CDR2 YNNKEL (reference sequence). CDR3 in amino acids: CASSQDRAVNTEAFF. Written as DNA, the CDR3 is TGTGCCAGCAGCCAAGATAGAGCGGTGAACACTGAAGCTTTCTTT.

This clonotype was picked up many times. V usage is TRBV20-1 and J usage is TRBJ2-5; D is undetermined. CDR1 and CDR2 (germline): DFQATT, SNEGSKA (reference sequence). The CDR3 runs to 13 residues. Trimming took off 2 bases at V and 0 bases at J, with 7 bases between the two ends. CDR3: CSARSSNQETQYF. In nucleotides, the CDR3 is TGCAGTGCTAGAAGTAGCAACCAAGAGACCCAGTACTTC.

This clonotype was found many times. V usage is TRBV5-6 and J usage is TRBJ1-2, with D unclear. With 2 bases removed from V and 1 base from J, the gap between germline ends came to 18 bases. Germline V gene data show CDR1 as SGHDT and CDR2 as YYEEEE. The CDR3 is 17 amino acids. The CDR3 sequence is CASSFRLIDRFNYGYTF. CDR3 DNA sequence: TGTGCCAGCAGCTTTCGGCTAATAGATAGGTTTAACTATGGCTACACCTTC.

This chain uses TRBV27 with TRBJ1-4, with a weak D call TRBD1 (6 bases). Trimming shortened V by 5 bases and J by 0 bases, and 10 bases separated the two germline ends. Germline loops: CDR1 MNHEY, CDR2 SMNVEV (reference sequence). CDR3 length equals 15 residues. The CDR3 sequence: CASSPRQATNEKLFF. CDR3 bases: TGTGCCAGCAGTCCCCGACAGGCAACTAATGAAAAACTGTTTTTT. The entire variable domain, with the rest obtained from reference TRBV27 and TRBJ1-4, is as follows: EAQVTQNPRYLITVTGKKLTVTCSQNMNHEYMSWYRQDPGLGLRQIYYSMNVEVTDKGDVPEGYKVSRKEKRNFPLILESPSPNQTSLYFCASSPRQATNEKLFFGSGTQLSVL.

This clonotype occurred many times. CDR3 loop: CASSLVSLAGKDEQFF. In nucleotides, the CDR3 is TGTGCCAGCAGCTTAGTGTCGTTAGCGGGGAAAGATGAGCAGTTCTTC. This sequence joins TRBV7-9 and TRBJ2-1, with 8 bases aligning to TRBD2. The CDR3 is made up of 16 amino acids. Looked up from germline, CDR1 is SEHNR and CDR2 is FQNEAQ (reference sequence). V shed 1 base and J 8 bases; nucleotides not matched to a gene: 10.

The rearrangement joins TRBV5-5 to TRBJ1-1, with TRBD1 as a possible D gene (5 bases). Trimming pared 4 bases from V and 6 bases from J, leaving 13 bases between. Germline CDR1 SGHKS, CDR2 YYEKEE (reference sequence). This CDR3 is built from 13 residues. CDR3 sequence (DNA): TGTGCCAGCAGCACCGCAGGGATGCCTGAAGCTTTCTTT. It encodes CASSTAGMPEAFF.

This clonotype was counted ten times or more. The chain links TRBV20-1 to TRBJ1-1, with a weak D call TRBD1 (5 bases). Germline V gives CDR1 DFQATT, CDR2 SNEGSKA (reference sequence). The CDR3 covers 14 residues. Trimming took off 5 bases at V and 7 bases at J, with 20 bases between the two ends. The CDR3 spells CSASTGTLAGEAFF. The CDR3 nucleotides are TGCAGTGCTTCTACCGGGACCCTGGCGGGTGAAGCTTTCTTT.

This chain uses TRBV7-7 with TRBJ2-2; 10 nucleotides match TRBD1. Germline-derived CDR1 and CDR2 are SSHAT and FNYEAQ (reference sequence). The CDR3 sequence is 16 residues long. V shed 5 bases and J 10 bases; nucleotides not matched to a gene: 13. The CDR3 nucleotides read TGTGCCAGCAGCCCGTGGGACAGGGGTGTTAACGAGGAGCTGTTTTTT. This sequence encodes CASSPWDRGVNEELFF. Full variable domain (outside the CDR3, taken from reference TRBV7-7 and TRBJ2-2): GAGVSQSPRYKVTKRGQDVTLRCDPISSHATLYWYQQALGQGPEFLTYFNYEAQPDKSGLPSDRFSAERPEGSISTLTIQRTEQRDSAMYRCASSPWDRGVNEELFFGEGSRLTVL.

This clonotype was seen a handful of times. This rearrangement joins TRBV5-1 to TRBJ1-1, with TRBD1 as a possible D gene (5 bases). The germline V gene has CDR1 SGHRS and CDR2 YFSETQ. The CDR3 covers 14 residues. V lost 1 base to trimming and J lost 3 bases, with 10 bases between them. The CDR3 nucleotides are TGCGCCAGCAGCTTGCAGGGATTGGACACTGAAGCTTTCTTT. Translated: CASSLQGLDTEAFF.

This clonotype came up a few times. This chain joins TRBV20-1 and TRBJ1-2; D possibly corresponds to TRBD1 (5 bases). Germline loops: CDR1 DFQATT, CDR2 SNEGSKA (reference sequence). V lost 6 bases to trimming and J lost 4 bases, with 12 bases between them. The CDR3 is 12 amino acids. The CDR3, as DNA: TGCAGTGCCGGGGGATCAACCTATGGCTACACCTTC. The encoded protein is CSAGGSTYGYTF.

The chain recombines TRBV12-3 or TRBV12-4 with TRBJ2-7, with TRBD1 identical over 8 bases. Trimming took 3 bases from V and 2 from J; bases not matched to a gene: 3. CDR3 size: 14 residues. For the CDR3, the DNA is TGTGCCAGCAGTTTCCAGGGGGCGGCCTACGAGCAGTACTTC. Its translation: CASSFQGAAYEQYF.

Remarks on this clonotype: No conserved phenylalanine or tryptophan is present at the end of the CDR3, so a read error is the likely explanation. This rearrangement joins TRBV6-5 to TRBJ1-6; D might be TRBD1 (6 bases). The germline CDR1 and CDR2 sequences are MNHEY and SVGAGI. Trimming pared 4 bases from V and 4 bases from J, leaving 14 bases between. The CDR3 runs 16 residues. For the CDR3, the DNA is TGTGCCAGCAGTTCCTCTCAGGGGATTTATAATTCACCCCTCCACCTT. Encoded protein: CASSSSQGIYNSPLHL.